The clone carrying this T cell receptor (beta chain) was observed many times. Antigen unknown. The CDR3 consists of 16 residues. V gave up 5 bases and J gave up 7 bases, with 20 bases separating them. From germline, CDR1 is SEHNR and CDR2 FQNEAQ (reference sequence). Each CDR3 protein gets one entry after TCRdb re-called the multiplex PCR reads with MiXCR. The data contain 200,000 to 300,000 distinct CDR3 sequences, roughly 30% of them singletons. The data are from a study of breast tumors, draining lymph nodes, adjacent tissues. The study, taken as a whole, reports: Compared with lymph nodes, tumors were less diverse; compared with nontumor tissue, more.

Breast cancer patients provided tissue from their axillary draining lymph nodes. The material sequenced was axillary lymph node tissue. The chain links TRBV7-9 to TRBJ2-2; D may correspond to TRBD1 or TRBD2 (5 bases each). The sequence was collected from a female donor with breast cancer. Some clones in this sample may be carry-over from other donors' samples. CDR3 nucleotide sequence: TGTGCCAGCAGCCCCAAGGGGACGGTTATGGGCGGGGAGCTGTTTTTT. This encodes CASSPKGTVMGGELFF.